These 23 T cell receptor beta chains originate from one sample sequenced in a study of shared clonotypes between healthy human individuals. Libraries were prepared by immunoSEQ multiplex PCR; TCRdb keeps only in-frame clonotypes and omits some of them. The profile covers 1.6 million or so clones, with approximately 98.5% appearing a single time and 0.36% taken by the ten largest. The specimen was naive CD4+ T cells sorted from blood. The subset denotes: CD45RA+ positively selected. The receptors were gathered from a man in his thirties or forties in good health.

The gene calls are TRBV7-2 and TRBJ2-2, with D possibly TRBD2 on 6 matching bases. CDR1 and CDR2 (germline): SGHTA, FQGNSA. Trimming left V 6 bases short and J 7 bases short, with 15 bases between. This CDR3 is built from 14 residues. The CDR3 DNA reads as TGTGCCAGCAGGGGGGGACCCACTATCGGGGAGCTGTTTTTT. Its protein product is CASRGGPTIGELFF.

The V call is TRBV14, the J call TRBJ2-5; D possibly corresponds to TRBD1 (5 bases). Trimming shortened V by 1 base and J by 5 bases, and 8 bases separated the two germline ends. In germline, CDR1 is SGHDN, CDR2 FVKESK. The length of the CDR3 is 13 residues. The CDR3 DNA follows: TGTGCCAGCAGCCAAGCAGGGTTCGAGACCCAGTACTTC. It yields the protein CASSQAGFETQYF.

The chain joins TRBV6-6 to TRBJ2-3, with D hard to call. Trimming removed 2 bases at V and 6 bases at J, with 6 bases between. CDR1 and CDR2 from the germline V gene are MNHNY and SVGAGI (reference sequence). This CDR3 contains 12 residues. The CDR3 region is CASSYTADTQYF. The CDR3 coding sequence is TGTGCCAGCAGTTACACGGCGGATACGCAGTATTTT.

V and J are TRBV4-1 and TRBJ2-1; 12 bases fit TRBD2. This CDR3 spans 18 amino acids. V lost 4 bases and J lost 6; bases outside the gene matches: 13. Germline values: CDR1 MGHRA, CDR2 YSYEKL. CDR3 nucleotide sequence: TGCGCCAGCAGCCGCGTTCTAGCGGGAGGGCCTGGTCCCAATGAGCAGTTCTTC. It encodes CASSRVLAGGPGPNEQFF.

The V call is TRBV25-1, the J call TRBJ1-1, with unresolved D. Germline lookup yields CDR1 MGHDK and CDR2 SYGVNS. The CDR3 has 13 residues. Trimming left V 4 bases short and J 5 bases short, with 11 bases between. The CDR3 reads CASSGRLGTEAFF. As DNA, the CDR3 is TGTGCCAGCAGTGGGAGACTGGGGACTGAAGCTTTCTTT.

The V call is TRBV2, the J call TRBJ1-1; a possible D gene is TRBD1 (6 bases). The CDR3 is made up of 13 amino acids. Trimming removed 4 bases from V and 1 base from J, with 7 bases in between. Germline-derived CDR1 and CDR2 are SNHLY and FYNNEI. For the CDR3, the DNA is TGTGCCAGCAGTGTCAGGGGGAACACTGAAGCTTTCTTT. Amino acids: CASSVRGNTEAFF.

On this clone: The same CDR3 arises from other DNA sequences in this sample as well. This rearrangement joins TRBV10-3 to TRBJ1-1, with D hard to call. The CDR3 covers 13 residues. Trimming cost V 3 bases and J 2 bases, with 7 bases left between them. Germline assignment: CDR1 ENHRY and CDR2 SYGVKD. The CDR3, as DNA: TGTGCCATCAGTGAAACAGTAAACACTGAAGCTTTCTTT. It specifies CAISETVNTEAFF.

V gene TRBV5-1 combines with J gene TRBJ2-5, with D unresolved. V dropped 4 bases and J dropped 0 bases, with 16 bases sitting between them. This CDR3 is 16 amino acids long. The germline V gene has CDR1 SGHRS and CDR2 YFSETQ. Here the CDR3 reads CASSPTPGQNQETQYF. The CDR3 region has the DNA TGCGCCAGCAGCCCTACCCCCGGGCAGAACCAAGAGACCCAGTACTTC.

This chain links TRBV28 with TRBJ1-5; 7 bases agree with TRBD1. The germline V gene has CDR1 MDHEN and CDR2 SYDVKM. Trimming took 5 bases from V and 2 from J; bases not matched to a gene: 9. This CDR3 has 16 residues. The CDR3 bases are TGTGCCAGCAGTCCTTCGACAGGGCAGGGCAATCAGCCCCAGCATTTT. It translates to CASSPSTGQGNQPQHF.

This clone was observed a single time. Written as DNA, the CDR3 is TGTGCCAGCAGCCCCGGGAGGGACAATGAGCAGTTCTTC. Translating gives CASSPGRDNEQFF. This rearrangement joins TRBV7-9 to TRBJ2-1, with 8 bases that match TRBD2. Germline trimming cut 5 bases from V and 5 bases from J; bases unmatched to any gene: 2. The CDR3 has 13 residues. In germline, CDR1 is SEHNR, CDR2 FQNEAQ (reference sequence).

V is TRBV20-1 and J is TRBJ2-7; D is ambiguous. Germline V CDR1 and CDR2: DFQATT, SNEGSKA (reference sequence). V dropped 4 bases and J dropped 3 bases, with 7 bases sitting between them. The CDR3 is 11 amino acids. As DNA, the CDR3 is TGCAGTGCTATCGATCGCTACGAGCAGTACTTC. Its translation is CSAIDRYEQYF.

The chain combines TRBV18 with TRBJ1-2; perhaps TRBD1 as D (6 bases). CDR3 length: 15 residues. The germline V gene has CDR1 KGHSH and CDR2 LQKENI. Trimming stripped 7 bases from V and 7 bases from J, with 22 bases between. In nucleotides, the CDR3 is TGTGCCAGCTTCCAAGGACAGCAAAGCTTTCTTGGCTACACCTTC. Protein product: CASFQGQQSFLGYTF.

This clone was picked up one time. For the CDR3, the DNA is TGTGCCAGTGGGACAGACACCGGGGAGCTGTTTTTT. Translating it yields CASGTDTGELFF. This chain uses TRBV6-6 with TRBJ2-2; 7 positions match TRBD1. The V segment lost 9 bases and the J segment 3 bases; nucleotides outside the gene matches: 1. This CDR3 spans 12 amino acids. The V gene's germline CDR1 is MNHNY and CDR2 SVGAGI (reference sequence).

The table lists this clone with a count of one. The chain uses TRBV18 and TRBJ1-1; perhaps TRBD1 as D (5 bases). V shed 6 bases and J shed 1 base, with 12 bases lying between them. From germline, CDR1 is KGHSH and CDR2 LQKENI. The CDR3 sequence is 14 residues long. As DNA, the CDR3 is TGTGCCAGCTCGCCCGACAGCGGGAACACTGAAGCTTTCTTT. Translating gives CASSPDSGNTEAFF. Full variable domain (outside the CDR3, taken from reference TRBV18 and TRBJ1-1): NAGVMQNPRHLVRRRGQEARLRCSPMKGHSHVYWYRQLPEEGLKFMVYLQKENIIDESGMPKERFSAEFPKEGPSILRIQQVVRGDSAAYFCASSPDSGNTEAFFGQGTRLTVV.

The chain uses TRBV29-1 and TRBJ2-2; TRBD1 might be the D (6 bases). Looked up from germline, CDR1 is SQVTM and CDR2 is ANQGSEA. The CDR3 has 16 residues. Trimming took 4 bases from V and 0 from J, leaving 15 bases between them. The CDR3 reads CSVGVVRGANTGELFF. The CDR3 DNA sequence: TGCAGCGTTGGGGTCGTCAGGGGAGCGAACACCGGGGAGCTGTTTTTT.

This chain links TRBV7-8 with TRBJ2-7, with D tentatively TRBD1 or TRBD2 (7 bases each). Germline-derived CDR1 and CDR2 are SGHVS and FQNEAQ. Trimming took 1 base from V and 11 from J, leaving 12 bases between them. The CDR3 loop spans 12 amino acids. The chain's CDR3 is CASSLEAGQKYF. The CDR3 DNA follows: TGTGCCAGCAGCTTAGAAGCGGGACAGAAGTACTTC.

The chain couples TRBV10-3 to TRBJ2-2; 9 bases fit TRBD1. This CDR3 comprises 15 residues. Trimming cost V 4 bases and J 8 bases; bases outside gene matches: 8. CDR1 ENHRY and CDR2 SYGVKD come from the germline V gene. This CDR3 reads CAISGSTGGRGELFF. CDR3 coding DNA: TGTGCCATCAGTGGCTCTACAGGGGGCCGAGGGGAGCTGTTTTTT.

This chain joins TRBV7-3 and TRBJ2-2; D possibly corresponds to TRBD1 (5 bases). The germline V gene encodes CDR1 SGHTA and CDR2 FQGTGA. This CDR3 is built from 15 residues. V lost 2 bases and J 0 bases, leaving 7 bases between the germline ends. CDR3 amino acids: CASSLLQANTGELFF. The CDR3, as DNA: TGTGCCAGCAGCTTACTACAGGCGAACACCGGGGAGCTGTTTTTT.

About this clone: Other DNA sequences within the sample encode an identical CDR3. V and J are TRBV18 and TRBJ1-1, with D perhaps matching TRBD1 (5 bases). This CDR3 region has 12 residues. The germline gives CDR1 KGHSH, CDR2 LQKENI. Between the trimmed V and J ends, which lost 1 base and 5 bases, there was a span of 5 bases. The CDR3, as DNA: TGTGCCAGCTCACCACAGGGGACTGAAGCTTTCTTT. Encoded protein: CASSPQGTEAFF.

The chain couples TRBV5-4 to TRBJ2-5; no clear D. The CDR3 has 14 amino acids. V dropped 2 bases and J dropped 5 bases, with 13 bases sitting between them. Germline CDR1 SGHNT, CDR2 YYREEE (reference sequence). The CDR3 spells CASSFRTFYETQYF. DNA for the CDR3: TGTGCCAGCAGCTTCCGGACCTTTTACGAGACCCAGTACTTC.

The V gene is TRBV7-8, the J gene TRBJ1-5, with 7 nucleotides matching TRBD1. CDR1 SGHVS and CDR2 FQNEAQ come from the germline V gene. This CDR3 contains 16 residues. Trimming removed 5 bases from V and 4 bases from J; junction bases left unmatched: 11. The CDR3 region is CASSGGPGTANQPQHF. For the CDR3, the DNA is TGTGCCAGCAGCGGTGGACCCGGGACAGCTAATCAGCCCCAGCATTTT.

The CDR3 sequence is CASSLQTDSYEQYF. CDR3 sequence (DNA): TGTGCCAGCAGTTTGCAGACAGACTCCTACGAGCAGTACTTC. The chain is built from TRBV28 and TRBJ2-7, with TRBD1 as a possible D gene (5 bases). The CDR3 length is 14 residues. Trimming pared 3 bases from V and 0 bases from J, leaving 9 bases between. CDR1 MDHEN and CDR2 SYDVKM come from the germline V gene.

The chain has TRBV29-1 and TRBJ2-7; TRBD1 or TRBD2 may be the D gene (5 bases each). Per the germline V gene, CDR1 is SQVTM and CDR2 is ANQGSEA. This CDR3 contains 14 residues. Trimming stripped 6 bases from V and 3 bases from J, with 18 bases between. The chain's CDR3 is CSVTAGTLIYEQYF. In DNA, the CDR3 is TGCAGCGTCACGGCCGGGACCCTGATCTACGAGCAGTACTTC.